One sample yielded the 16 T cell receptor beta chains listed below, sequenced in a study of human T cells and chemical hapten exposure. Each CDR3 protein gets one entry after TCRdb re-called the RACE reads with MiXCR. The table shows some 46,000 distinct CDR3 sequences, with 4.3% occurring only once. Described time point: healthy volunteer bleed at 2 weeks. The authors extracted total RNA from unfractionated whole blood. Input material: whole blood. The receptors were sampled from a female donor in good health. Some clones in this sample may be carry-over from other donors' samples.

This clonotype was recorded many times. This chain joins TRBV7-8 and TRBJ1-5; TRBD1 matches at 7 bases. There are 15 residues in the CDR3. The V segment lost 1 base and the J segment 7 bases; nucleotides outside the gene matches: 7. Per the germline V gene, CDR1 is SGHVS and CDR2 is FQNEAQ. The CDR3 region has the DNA TGTGCCAGCAGCTTAGAAGGGGGCGCGGGACAGCCCCAGCATTTT. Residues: CASSLEGGAGQPQHF.

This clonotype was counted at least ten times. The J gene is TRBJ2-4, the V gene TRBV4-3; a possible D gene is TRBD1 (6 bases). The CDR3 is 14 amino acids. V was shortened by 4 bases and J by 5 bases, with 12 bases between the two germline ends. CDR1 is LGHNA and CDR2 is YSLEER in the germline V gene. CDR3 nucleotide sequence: TGCGCCAGCAGCCCCGGGACAAACGAAAACATTCAGTACTTC. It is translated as CASSPGTNENIQYF.

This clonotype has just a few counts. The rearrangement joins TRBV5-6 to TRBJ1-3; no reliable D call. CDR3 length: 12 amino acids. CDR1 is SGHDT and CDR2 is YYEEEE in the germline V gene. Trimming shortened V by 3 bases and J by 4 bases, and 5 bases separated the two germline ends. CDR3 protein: CASSSPGNTIYF. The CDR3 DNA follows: TGTGCCAGCAGCTCACCAGGAAACACCATATATTTT.

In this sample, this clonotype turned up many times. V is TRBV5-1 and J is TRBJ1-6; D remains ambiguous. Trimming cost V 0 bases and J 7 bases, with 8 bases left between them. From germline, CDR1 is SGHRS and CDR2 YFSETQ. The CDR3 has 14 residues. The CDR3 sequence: CASSLAPSNSPLHF. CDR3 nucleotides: TGCGCCAGCAGCTTGGCCCCTAGCAATTCACCCCTCCACTTT.

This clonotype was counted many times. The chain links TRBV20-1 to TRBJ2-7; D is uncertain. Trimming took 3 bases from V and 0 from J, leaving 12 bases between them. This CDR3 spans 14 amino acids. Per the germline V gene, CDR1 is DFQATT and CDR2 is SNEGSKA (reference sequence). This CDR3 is CSARNYFSSYEQYF. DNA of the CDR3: TGCAGTGCTAGGAACTACTTTAGCTCCTACGAGCAGTACTTC.

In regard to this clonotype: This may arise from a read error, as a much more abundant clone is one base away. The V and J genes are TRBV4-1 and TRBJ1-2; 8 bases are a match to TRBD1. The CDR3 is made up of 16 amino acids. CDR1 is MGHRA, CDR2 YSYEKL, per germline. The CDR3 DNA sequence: TGCGCCAGCAGCCAGTTCGACAGGGGATTCAACTATGGCGACACCTTC. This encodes CASSQFDRGFNYGDTF.

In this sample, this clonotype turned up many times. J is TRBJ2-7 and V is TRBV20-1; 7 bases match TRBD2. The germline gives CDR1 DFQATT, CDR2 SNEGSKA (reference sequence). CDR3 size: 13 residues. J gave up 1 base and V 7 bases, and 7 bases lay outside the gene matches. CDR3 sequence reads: CSVGVGGSYEQYF. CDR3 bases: TGCAGTGTTGGGGTGGGGGGGTCCTACGAGCAGTACTTC.

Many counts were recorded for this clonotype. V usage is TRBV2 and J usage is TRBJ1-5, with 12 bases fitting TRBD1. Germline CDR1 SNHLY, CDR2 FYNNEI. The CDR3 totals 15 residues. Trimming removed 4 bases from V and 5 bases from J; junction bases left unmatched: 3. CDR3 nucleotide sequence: TGTGCCAGCAGTGGCGGGACAGGGGGCCATCAGCCCCAGCATTTT. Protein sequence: CASSGGTGGHQPQHF.

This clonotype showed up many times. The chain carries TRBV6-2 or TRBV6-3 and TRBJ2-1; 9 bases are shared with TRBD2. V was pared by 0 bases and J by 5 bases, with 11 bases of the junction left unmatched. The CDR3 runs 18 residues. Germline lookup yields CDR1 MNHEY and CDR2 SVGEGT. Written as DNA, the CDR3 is TGTGCCAGCAGTTACTCCGGGCGGGGGGGCATTGGGAACAATGAGCAGTTCTTC. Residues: CASSYSGRGGIGNNEQFF.

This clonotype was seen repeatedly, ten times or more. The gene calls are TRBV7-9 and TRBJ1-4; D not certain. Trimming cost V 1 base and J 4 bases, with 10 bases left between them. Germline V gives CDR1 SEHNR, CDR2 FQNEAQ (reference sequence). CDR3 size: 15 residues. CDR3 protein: CASSLDGLLNEKLFF. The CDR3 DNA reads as TGTGCCAGCAGCTTAGACGGCCTTCTTAATGAAAAACTGTTTTTT.

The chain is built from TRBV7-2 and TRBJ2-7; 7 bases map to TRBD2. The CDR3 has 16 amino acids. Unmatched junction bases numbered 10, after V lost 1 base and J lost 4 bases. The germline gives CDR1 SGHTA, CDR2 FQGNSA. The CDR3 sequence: CASSLVTSVPGYEQYF. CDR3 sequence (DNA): TGTGCCAGCAGCTTAGTTACTAGCGTCCCAGGGTACGAGCAGTACTTC. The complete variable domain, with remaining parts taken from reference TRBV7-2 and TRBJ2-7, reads GAGVSQSPSNKVTEKGKDVELRCDPISGHTALYWYRQSLGQGLEFLIYFQGNSAPDKSGLPSDRFSAERTGGSVSTLTIQRTQQEDSAVYLCASSLVTSVPGYEQYFGPGTRLTVT.

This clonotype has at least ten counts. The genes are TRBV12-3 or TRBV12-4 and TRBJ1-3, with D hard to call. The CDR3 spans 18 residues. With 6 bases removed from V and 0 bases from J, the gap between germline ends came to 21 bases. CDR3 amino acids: CASSRPRNRESSGNTIYF. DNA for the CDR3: TGTGCCAGCAGCCGACCAAGGAACAGAGAGAGCTCTGGAAACACCATATATTTT.

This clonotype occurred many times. The CDR3 sequence is CASSDSAGSNQPQHF. For the CDR3, the DNA is TGTGCCAGCAGTGACTCGGCAGGTAGCAATCAGCCCCAGCATTTT. This chain joins TRBV6-4 and TRBJ1-5; D is unresolved. Germline V gene data show CDR1 as MRHNA and CDR2 as SNTAGT. This CDR3 spans 15 amino acids. The V gene lost 0 bases and the J gene lost 0 bases, with 6 bases spanning the gap.

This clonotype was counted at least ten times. CDR3 in DNA: TGTGCCAGCAGTTTAAGGCAGAACACTGAAGCTTTCTTT. Its translation is CASSLRQNTEAFF. This rearrangement joins TRBV12-3 or TRBV12-4 to TRBJ1-1; D gene unclear. Trimming took off 2 bases at V and 1 base at J, with 5 bases between the two ends. The length of the CDR3 is 13 residues.

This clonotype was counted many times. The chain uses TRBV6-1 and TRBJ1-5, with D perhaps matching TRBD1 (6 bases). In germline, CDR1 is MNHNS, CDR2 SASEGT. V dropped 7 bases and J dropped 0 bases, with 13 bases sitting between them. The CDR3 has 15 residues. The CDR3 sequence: CASIRDIISNQPQHF. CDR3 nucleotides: TGTGCCAGCATCAGGGACATAATTAGCAATCAGCCCCAGCATTTT.

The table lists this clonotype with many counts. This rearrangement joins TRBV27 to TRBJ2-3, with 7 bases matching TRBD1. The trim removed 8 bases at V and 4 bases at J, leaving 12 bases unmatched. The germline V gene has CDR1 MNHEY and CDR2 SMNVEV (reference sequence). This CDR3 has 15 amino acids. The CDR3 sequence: CASGIDRELPDTQYF. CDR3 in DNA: TGTGCCAGCGGGATTGACAGGGAACTTCCAGATACGCAGTATTTT.